This entry lists 2 T cell receptor beta chains sequenced from one sample in a study of blood T cells in healthy people across ages. The authors ran a second PCR of about 6 to 11 cycles using a sample-barcoded 5' primer and a J-beta primer mix. TCRdb recomputed calls from the 5' RACE reads with MiXCR, one row per CDR3 protein. The data show over a million distinct CDR3 sequences, more than 35% seen once. Specimen: blood. The receptors come from a woman aged 60-75 years in good health.

The rearrangement links TRBV25-1 to TRBJ1-5; no clear D. V was pared by 2 bases and J by 9 bases, with 14 bases between. Per germline, CDR1 MGHDK and CDR2 SYGVNS. This CDR3 is built from 14 residues. The CDR3 DNA sequence: TGTGCCAGCAGTGAACAGGAGGGTGGTTCGCCCCAGCATTTT. Encoded protein: CASSEQEGGSPQHF.

This chain uses TRBV12-3 or TRBV12-4 with TRBJ1-2; D is undetermined. The CDR3 contains 16 residues. Between the trimmed V and J ends, which lost 3 bases and 2 bases, there was a span of 16 bases. CDR3 residues: CASSFVGPSKNYGYTF. In DNA form, the CDR3 reads TGTGCCAGCAGTTTCGTTGGTCCCAGCAAAAACTATGGCTACACCTTC.